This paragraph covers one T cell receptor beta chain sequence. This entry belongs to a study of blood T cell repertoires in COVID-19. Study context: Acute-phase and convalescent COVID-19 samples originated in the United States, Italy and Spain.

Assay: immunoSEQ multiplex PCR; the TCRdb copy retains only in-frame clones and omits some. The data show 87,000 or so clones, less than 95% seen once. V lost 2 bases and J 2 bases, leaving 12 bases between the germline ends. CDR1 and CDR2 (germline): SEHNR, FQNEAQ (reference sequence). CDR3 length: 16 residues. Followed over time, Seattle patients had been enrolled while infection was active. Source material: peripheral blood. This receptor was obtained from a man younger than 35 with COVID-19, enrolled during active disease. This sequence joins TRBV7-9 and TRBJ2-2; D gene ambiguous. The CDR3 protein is CASSLPGWVNTGELFF. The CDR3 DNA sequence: TGTGCCAGCAGCTTACCGGGTTGGGTTAACACCGGGGAGCTGTTTTTT.